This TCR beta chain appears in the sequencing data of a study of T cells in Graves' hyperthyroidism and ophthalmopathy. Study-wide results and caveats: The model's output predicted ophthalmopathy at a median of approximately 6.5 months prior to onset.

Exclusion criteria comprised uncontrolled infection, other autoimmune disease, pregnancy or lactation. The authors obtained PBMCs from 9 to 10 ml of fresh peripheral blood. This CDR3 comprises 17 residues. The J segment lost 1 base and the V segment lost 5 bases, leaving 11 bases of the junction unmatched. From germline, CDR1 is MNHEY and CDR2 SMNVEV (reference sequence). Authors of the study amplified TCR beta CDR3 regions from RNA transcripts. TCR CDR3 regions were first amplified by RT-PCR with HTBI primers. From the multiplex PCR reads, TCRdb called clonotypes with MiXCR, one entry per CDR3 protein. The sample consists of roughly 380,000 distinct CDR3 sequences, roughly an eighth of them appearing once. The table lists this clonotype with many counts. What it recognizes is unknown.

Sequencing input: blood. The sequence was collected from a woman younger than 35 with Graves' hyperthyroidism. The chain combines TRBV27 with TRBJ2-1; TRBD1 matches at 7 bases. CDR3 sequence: CASSPPWDSDSYNEQFF. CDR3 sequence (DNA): TGTGCCAGCAGTCCACCCTGGGACAGTGATTCCTACAATGAGCAGTTCTTC.